Listed below are T cell receptor beta chains from one sample, sequenced in a study of T cells after yellow fever vaccination. One entry per CDR3 protein results from TCRdb running MiXCR on the 5' RACE reads. This sample has 120,000 or so distinct CDR3 sequences, with 5.5% to 8% found just once. The sample in question was CD4+ T cells sorted from PBMCs, obtained 45 days after the first yellow fever vaccination. The receptors come from a man between 18 and 29 years old who received the YFV17D yellow fever vaccine. Each CDR3 is given with its conserved first and last residue. D genes are given only for firm matches. Size is omitted from some rows. Given values are once, few, many or a class for expanded clones.

many | TRBJ2-1 | TRBD2 | TRBV7-8 | CASSLAHGGSVNEQFF | TGTGCCAGCAGCTTAGCGCACGGGGGGTCGGTCAATGAGCAGTTCTTC
. | TRBJ1-4 | . | TRBV7-9 | CASSRGQEKLFF | TGTGCCAGCAGCCGCGGACAGGAAAAACTGTTTTTT
many | TRBJ1-5 | . | TRBV12-3/TRBV12-4 | CASSFMGGEGQPQHF | TGTGCCAGCAGTTTTATGGGCGGAGAAGGGCAGCCCCAGCATTTT
many | TRBJ2-3 | TRBD2 | TRBV5-1 | CASSPLTSGGSDTQYF | TGCGCCAGCAGCCCTCTGACTAGCGGGGGATCAGATACGCAGTATTTT
many | TRBJ1-1 | TRBD1 | TRBV5-1 | CASSLFQGGTEAFF | TGCGCCAGCAGCTTGTTCCAGGGGGGCACTGAAGCTTTCTTT
many | TRBJ1-6 | TRBD1 | TRBV12-3/TRBV12-4 | CASNGQGNSPLHF | TGTGCCAGCAATGGACAGGGTAATTCACCCCTCCACTTT
many | TRBJ2-3 | . | TRBV12-3/TRBV12-4 | CASSPTGTDTQYF | TGTGCCAGCAGCCCGACTGGCACAGATACGCAGTATTTT
. | TRBJ1-2 | . | TRBV11-2 | CASSPFGRDALVNYGYTF | TGTGCCAGCAGCCCTTTTGGACGGGACGCCCTCGTGAACTATGGCTACACCTTC
many | TRBJ1-1 | . | TRBV20-1 | CSARGALGPNTEAFF | TGCAGTGCTAGAGGGGCGTTAGGGCCGAACACTGAAGCTTTCTTT
many | TRBJ2-2 | . | TRBV6-2/TRBV6-3 | CASIGLANTGELFF | TGTGCCAGCATCGGGCTAGCGAACACCGGGGAGCTGTTTTTT
many | TRBJ2-2 | . | TRBV9 | CASSYDRTTGELFF | TGTGCCAGCAGCTACGACAGGACCACCGGGGAGCTGTTTTTT
few | TRBJ1-6 | . | TRBV7-2 | CASSETTGRALHF | TGTGCCAGCAGCGAGACGACAGGTCGGGCCCTCCACTTT
many | TRBJ1-5 | TRBD1 | TRBV12-3/TRBV12-4 | CASTLGQVKQPQHF | TGTGCCAGCACCTTGGGACAGGTTAAACAGCCCCAGCATTTT
many | TRBJ1-2 | . | TRBV7-2 | CASSLRRNTNYGYTF | TGTGCCAGCAGCCTCCGACGCAATACTAACTATGGCTACACCTTC
many | TRBJ2-6 | . | TRBV5-1 | CASSTATPYSGANVLTF | TGCGCCAGCAGCACGGCGACACCCTACTCTGGGGCCAACGTCCTGACTTTC
. | TRBJ2-7 | . | TRBV5-5 | CASSEGQREQYF | TGTGCCAGCAGCGAGGGACAACGCGAGCAGTACTTC
. | TRBJ1-2 | . | TRBV11-2 | CASSLETAGPYGYTF | TGTGCCAGCAGCTTAGAAACGGCGGGGCCCTATGGCTACACCTTC
many | TRBJ2-1 | . | TRBV9 | CASSVERDDEQFF | TGTGCCAGCAGCGTAGAGAGGGATGATGAGCAGTTCTTC
many | TRBJ2-5 | TRBD2 | TRBV12-3/TRBV12-4 | CASSLSSGGAGETQYF | TGTGCCAGCAGTTTATCTAGCGGGGGGGCGGGTGAGACCCAGTACTTC
few | TRBJ2-1 | . | TRBV18 | CASSTGQGGYNEQFF | TGTGCCAGCTCTACGGGGCAGGGGGGATACAATGAGCAGTTCTTC
few | TRBJ1-4 | . | TRBV7-6 | CASSLAPAGAGEKLFF | TGTGCCAGCAGCTTAGCCCCGGCGGGAGCTGGGGAAAAACTGTTTTTT
many | TRBJ1-1 | . | TRBV5-1 | CASRHYGRGRTEAFF | TGCGCCAGCAGACACTACGGGAGAGGGAGGACTGAAGCTTTCTTT
. | TRBJ1-4 | . | TRBV7-2 | CASSLGSGVNEKLFF | TGTGCCAGCAGCTTAGGGTCAGGCGTGAATGAAAAACTGTTTTTT
many | TRBJ1-6 | . | TRBV25-1 | CASSVQGSSPLHF | TGTGCCAGCAGTGTGCAGGGTAGTTCACCCCTCCACTTT
few | TRBJ2-1 | . | TRBV4-1 | CASRGLRSSYNEQFF | TGCGCCAGCAGGGGACTGAGGAGCTCCTACAATGAGCAGTTCTTC
. | TRBJ1-6 | TRBD1 | TRBV7-8 | CASSLFRDRGRGPLHF | TGTGCCAGCAGCTTATTCCGGGACAGGGGACGTGGGCCCCTCCACTTT
many | TRBJ2-5 | . | TRBV6-5 | CASSYGTSPETQYF | TGTGCCAGCAGTTACGGGACCTCCCCAGAGACCCAGTACTTC
few | TRBJ2-2 | . | TRBV5-1 | CASSSQGATGELFF | TGCGCCAGCAGCTCACAGGGAGCCACCGGGGAGCTGTTTTTT
many | TRBJ2-1 | TRBD1 | TRBV5-1 | CASSFGTGEREQFF | TGCGCCAGCAGCTTTGGGACAGGGGAGCGGGAGCAGTTCTTC
many | TRBJ1-1 | TRBD1 | TRBV5-1 | CASSVTGETEAFF | TGCGCCAGCAGCGTTACAGGGGAAACTGAAGCTTTCTTT
many | TRBJ2-3 | . | TRBV6-2/TRBV6-3 | CASTDTTDTQYF | TGTGCCAGCACCGACACCACAGATACGCAGTATTTT
many | TRBJ2-3 | . | TRBV5-1 | CASSLGGAPTDTQYF | TGCGCCAGCAGCTTGGGAGGGGCCCCAACAGATACGCAGTATTTT
many | TRBJ2-3 | . | TRBV11-3 | CASSLDPIADTQYF | TGTGCCAGCAGCTTAGATCCCATCGCAGATACGCAGTATTTT
many | TRBJ1-5 | . | TRBV20-1 | CSARDPQSHQPQHF | TGCAGTGCTAGAGATCCCCAGTCCCATCAGCCCCAGCATTTT
few | TRBJ1-5 | . | TRBV20-1 | CSALPPSQPQHF | TGCAGTGCCCTCCCCCCATCTCAGCCCCAGCATTTT
many | TRBJ1-2 | . | TRBV4-2 | CASSQDHSANYGYTF | TGTGCCAGCAGCCAAGATCACAGTGCTAACTATGGCTACACCTTC
many | TRBJ2-3 | . | TRBV5-6 | CASTMGVAYTDTQYF | TGTGCCAGCACCATGGGGGTCGCGTACACAGATACGCAGTATTTT
. | TRBJ1-4 | TRBD1 | TRBV12-3/TRBV12-4 | CASSTGTGGGEKLFF | TGTGCCAGCAGTACCGGGACAGGGGGAGGTGAAAAACTGTTTTTT
many | TRBJ2-3 | . | TRBV30 | CAWSHRGAADTQYF | TGTGCCTGGAGCCATCGAGGGGCGGCAGATACGCAGTATTTT
medium-sized | TRBJ2-1 | . | TRBV12-3/TRBV12-4 | CASSFYNEQFF | TGTGCCAGCAGTTTCTACAATGAGCAGTTCTTC
many | TRBJ1-2 | . | TRBV3-1 | CASGRTDYGYTF | TGTGCCAGCGGACGGACCGACTATGGCTACACCTTC
many | TRBJ2-1 | . | TRBV6-2/TRBV6-3 | CASSYSITATPVRSSYNEQFF | TGTGCCAGCAGTTACTCGATAACTGCGACTCCTGTTCGGAGCTCCTACAATGAGCAGTTCTTC
many | TRBJ2-2 | TRBD2 | TRBV12-3/TRBV12-4 | CASSIRLAGTGELFF | TGTGCCAGCAGTATCCGACTAGCGGGCACCGGGGAGCTGTTTTTT
many | TRBJ2-7 | TRBD2 | TRBV12-3/TRBV12-4 | CASSSPNLSGSSYEQYF | TGTGCCAGCAGTTCCCCGAATCTTAGCGGGAGCTCCTACGAGCAGTACTTC
few | TRBJ2-6 | TRBD1 | TRBV19 | CASNIGTGPSGANVLTF | TGTGCCAGTAATATTGGGACAGGACCGTCTGGGGCCAACGTCCTGACTTTC
many | TRBJ2-1 | . | TRBV3-1 | CASSQGVIGDGYEQFF | TGTGCCAGCAGCCAAGGGGTTATTGGTGATGGCTATGAGCAGTTCTTC
many | TRBJ1-1 | TRBD1 | TRBV27 | CASSRSWGGTGDLAFF | TGTGCCAGCAGCCGATCATGGGGGGGGACAGGGGATTTAGCTTTCTTT
many | TRBJ1-2 | . | TRBV7-6 | CASSPLPGRGYTF | TGTGCCAGCAGCCCCCTCCCCGGGAGGGGCTACACCTTC
many | TRBJ2-7 | . | TRBV10-3 | CATRLDESEQYF | TGTGCCACCCGACTAGACGAGAGCGAGCAGTACTTC
. | TRBJ1-1 | . | TRBV3-1 | CASSQDRGAGDEAFF | TGTGCCAGCAGCCAAGATAGGGGGGCAGGAGATGAAGCTTTCTTT